This note documents a single T cell receptor (beta chain) sequence. There is no known antigen for this receptor. Per-base qualities were not stored, and no clone one base away is much larger. Collaborating institutions collected whole blood in K2EDTA tubes following their own protocols. For TCRbeta analysis, collaborators shipped samples in one of three forms: frozen whole blood, isolated PBMCs, or DNA extracted from either of those sample types. From its cysteine to its phenylalanine, the CDR3 spans 19 amino acids. The retained sequence is limited to the CDR3, 57 bases, with the frame set at the first base. V and J are trimmed by 6 bases and 0 bases, and the gene matches miss 12 bases of the junction. CDR1 and CDR2 are drawn from the germline V gene (reference sequence): LNHNV, YYDKDF. The data belong to a study of blood T cell repertoires in COVID-19 (TCRdb year 2020). A note on the overall study: Collaborator samples came from the United States, Italy and Spain and covered acute and convalescent phases of COVID-19. The prospective study material was composed of cDNA or gDNA derived from T cells, B-cell-depleted T cells, or PBMCs. The dataset comprised deeply sampled blood TCRbeta repertoires from subjects exposed to, actively infected with, or recovered from COVID-19. The repertoires were made available in a free public database intended to serve as a resource for research on the immune response to SARS-CoV-2. The samples were drawn from the first 160 participants of the ongoing ImmuneRACE study and from about 1,200 subjects provided by 6 global collaborators. The sample metadata nearly always contained a de-identified subject ID, COVID-19 status, age in years and sex. HLA class I and class II types, where available, came from metadata supplied by the sample provider rather than from assay-based typing. Broader findings and caveats from the paper: Clinical and demographic metadata were provided uncurated, with the amount varying by source and participant.

The immunoSEQ Assay, a bias-controlled multiplex PCR, was used to amplify TCRbeta CDR3 regions from genomic DNA. Processing in the source paper ran as follows. The number of nucleated cells in each sample was estimated by amplification of reference gene primers within the assay. To quantify the absolute abundance of each unique TCRbeta CDR3 rearrangement, sequence reads were collapsed and filtered. For each sample, productive Simpson clonality was calculated as the square root of Simpson's diversity index over productive rearrangements. Not all clones reach the TCRdb copy of this immuneACCESS table, which keeps in-frame sequences only. Checked studies attribute under half of the gap to unresolved V genes and leave the rest unexplained. V and J calls and clone size are copied from that table; D and trimming were computed from the DNA. Present in this sample are tens of thousands of clones, roughly 89% of which were seen just once. 4.3% of the sample belongs to the ten largest clones.

The rearranged segments are TRBV15 and TRBJ2-6; 9 bases in between match TRBD2. The clonotype comes from a woman of 80 years or more with active or convalescent COVID-19. The specimen sequenced was peripheral blood. The CDR3 region has the sequence CATRSALAGRFSGANVLTF. In nucleotide form, the sequence is TGTGCCACCAGAAGCGCCCTAGCGGGACGATTCTCTGGGGCCAACGTCCTGACTTTC.